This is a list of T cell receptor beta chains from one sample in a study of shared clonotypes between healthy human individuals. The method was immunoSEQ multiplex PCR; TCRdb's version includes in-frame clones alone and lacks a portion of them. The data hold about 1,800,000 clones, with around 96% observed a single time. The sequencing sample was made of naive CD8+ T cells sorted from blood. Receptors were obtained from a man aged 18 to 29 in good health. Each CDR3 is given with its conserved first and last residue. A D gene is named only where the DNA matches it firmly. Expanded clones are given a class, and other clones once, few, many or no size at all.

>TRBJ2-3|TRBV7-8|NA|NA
CASSSNLDTQYF
TGTGCCAGCAGCTCCAACTTGGATACGCAGTATTTT
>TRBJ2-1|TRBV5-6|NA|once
CASSPFSNEQFF
TGTGCCAGCAGCCCTTTCAGCAACGAGCAGTTCTTC
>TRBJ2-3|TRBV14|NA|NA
CASSQDPVITDTQYF
TGTGCCAGCAGCCAAGACCCCGTCATCACAGATACGCAGTATTTT
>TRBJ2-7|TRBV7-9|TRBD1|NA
CASSLEQGNEQYF
TGTGCCAGCAGCTTAGAACAGGGGAACGAGCAGTACTTC
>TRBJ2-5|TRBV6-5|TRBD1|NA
CASSPTGGLKTQYF
TGTGCCAGCAGTCCGACAGGGGGCTTAAAGACCCAGTACTTC
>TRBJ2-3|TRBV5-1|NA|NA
CASSGYGTDTQYF
TGCGCCAGCAGCGGGTATGGGACAGATACGCAGTATTTT
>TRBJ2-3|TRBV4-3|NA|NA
CASSQVLVDTDTQYF
TGCGCCAGCAGCCAAGTCTTGGTCGATACAGATACGCAGTATTTT
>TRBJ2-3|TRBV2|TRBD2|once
CASSNHRDYWVTQYF
TGTGCCAGCAGCAACCACCGGGACTATTGGGTTACGCAGTATTTT
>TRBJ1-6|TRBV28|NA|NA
CASSLEPGEISPLHF
TGTGCCAGCAGTTTAGAGCCGGGGGAGATCTCACCCCTCCACTTT
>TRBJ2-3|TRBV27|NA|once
CASSPPAASTDTQYF
TGTGCCAGCAGTCCCCCGGCCGCTAGCACAGATACGCAGTATTTT
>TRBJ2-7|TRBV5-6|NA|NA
CASSLAGAGVEQYF
TGTGCCAGCAGCTTGGCAGGGGCTGGCGTCGAGCAGTACTTC
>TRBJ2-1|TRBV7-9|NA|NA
CASSPKVGGAYNEQFF
TGTGCCAGCAGCCCCAAGGTTGGGGGGGCTTACAATGAGCAGTTCTTC
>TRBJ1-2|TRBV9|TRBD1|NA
CASSNLQGANYGYTF
TGTGCCAGCAGCAACTTACAGGGGGCTAACTATGGCTACACCTTC
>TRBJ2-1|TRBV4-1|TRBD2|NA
CASSQETGGDYNEQFF
TGCGCCAGCAGCCAAGAAACGGGAGGAGACTACAATGAGCAGTTCTTC
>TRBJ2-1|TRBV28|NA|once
CASRFDRDSYNEQFF
TGTGCCAGCAGATTCGACAGAGACTCCTACAATGAGCAGTTCTTC
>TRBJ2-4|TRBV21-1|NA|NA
CASSDPRNSKNIQYF
TGTGCCAGCAGCGACCCCAGGAACAGCAAAAACATTCAGTACTTC
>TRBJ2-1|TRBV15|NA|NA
CATSRAGLSDEQFF
TGTGCCACCAGCAGAGCGGGGCTTAGTGATGAGCAGTTCTTC
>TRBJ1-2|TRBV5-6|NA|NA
CASSLGGAVGYTF
TGTGCCAGCAGCTTGGGAGGGGCGGTTGGCTACACCTTC
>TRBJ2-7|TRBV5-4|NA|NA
CASSLSRDASYEQYF
TGTGCCAGCAGCTTGTCCCGGGACGCATCCTACGAGCAGTACTTC
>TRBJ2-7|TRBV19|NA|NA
CASSPFTDGWDEQYF
TGTGCCAGTAGTCCCTTCACAGACGGTTGGGACGAGCAGTACTTC
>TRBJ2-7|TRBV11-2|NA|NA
CASSQMDRPYEQYF
TGTGCCAGCAGCCAAATGGACCGTCCCTACGAGCAGTACTTC
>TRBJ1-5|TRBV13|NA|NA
CASSEGGQQPQHF
TGTGCCAGCAGCGAGGGAGGGCAACAGCCCCAGCATTTT
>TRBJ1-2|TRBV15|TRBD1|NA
CATSGSTPGQQSPNYGYTF
TGTGCCACCAGCGGCTCAACCCCGGGACAGCAGTCGCCTAACTATGGCTACACCTTC
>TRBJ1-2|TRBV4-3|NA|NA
CASSPSTALHFNGYTF
TGCGCCAGCAGCCCGAGTACAGCTCTACATTTTAATGGCTACACCTTC
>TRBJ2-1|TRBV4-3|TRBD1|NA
CASSQEGGAYNEQFF
TGCGCCAGCAGCCAAGAAGGGGGCGCGTACAATGAGCAGTTCTTC
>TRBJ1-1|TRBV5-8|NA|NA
CASSFGVGAFF
TGTGCCAGCAGCTTCGGGGTTGGTGCTTTCTTT
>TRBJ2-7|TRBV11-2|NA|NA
CASSLDPSQYEQYF
TGTGCCAGCAGCTTAGATCCCTCCCAGTACGAGCAGTACTTC
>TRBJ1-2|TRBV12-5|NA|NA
CASGVIGGALGYTF
TGTGCTAGTGGGGTCATAGGGGGGGCTCTGGGCTACACCTTC
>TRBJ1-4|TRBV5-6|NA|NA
CASSQGDEKLFF
TGTGCCAGCAGCCAAGGGGATGAAAAACTGTTTTTT
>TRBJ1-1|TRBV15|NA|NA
CATSGEGFTEAFF
TGTGCCACCAGCGGCGAAGGGTTCACTGAAGCCTTCTTT
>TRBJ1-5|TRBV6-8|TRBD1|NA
CASSYSVDRGGNQPQHF
TGTGCCAGCAGTTACTCGGTGGACAGGGGTGGCAATCAGCCCCAGCATTTT
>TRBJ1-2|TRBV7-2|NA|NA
CASSEGQSYGYTF
TGTGCCAGCAGCGAAGGACAGAGCTATGGCTACACCTTC
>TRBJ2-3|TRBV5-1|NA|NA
CASSLVGGSTDTQYF
TGCGCCAGCAGCTTGGTTGGGGGAAGCACAGATACGCAGTATTTT
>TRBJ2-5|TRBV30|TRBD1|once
CAWSVGQGLKETQYF
TGTGCCTGGAGTGTAGGACAGGGCTTAAAAGAGACCCAGTACTTC
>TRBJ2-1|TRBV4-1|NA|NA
CASSQAGVVYNEQFF
TGCGCCAGCAGCCAAGCGGGAGTGGTCTACAATGAGCAGTTCTTC
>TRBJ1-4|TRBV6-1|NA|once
CASGIGGTANEKLFF
TGTGCCAGCGGAATCGGGGGAACCGCTAATGAAAAACTGTTTTTT
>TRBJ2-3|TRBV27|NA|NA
CASSGRIPSTDTQYF
TGTGCCAGCAGTGGGAGAATACCTAGCACAGATACGCAGTATTTT
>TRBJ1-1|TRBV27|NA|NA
CASSPRGTVNTEAFF
TGTGCCAGCAGTCCGCGGGGCACTGTGAACACTGAAGCTTTCTTT
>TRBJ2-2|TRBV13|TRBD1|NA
CASSPGTGDTGELFF
TGTGCCAGCAGCCCCGGGACAGGGGACACCGGGGAGCTGTTTTTT
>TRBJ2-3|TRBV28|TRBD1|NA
CASSLPPGGITDTQYF
TGTGCCAGCAGTCTCCCCCCAGGGGGCATCACAGATACGCAGTATTTT
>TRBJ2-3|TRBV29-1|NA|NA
CSVPLRGTTDTQYF
TGCAGCGTCCCTTTGAGGGGGACGACAGATACGCAGTATTTT
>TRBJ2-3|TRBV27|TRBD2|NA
CASRGGGRTDTQYF
TGTGCCAGTAGGGGCGGGGGGCGCACAGATACGCAGTATTTT
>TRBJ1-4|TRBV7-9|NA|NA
CASSFLGEKLFF
TGTGCCAGCAGCTTCCTAGGTGAAAAACTGTTTTTT
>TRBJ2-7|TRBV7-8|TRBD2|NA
CASSEAGAVYEQYF
TGTGCCAGCAGCGAAGCGGGAGCAGTCTACGAGCAGTACTTC
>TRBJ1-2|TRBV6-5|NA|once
CASSYGGGDGYTF
TGTGCCAGCAGTTACGGTGGGGGAGATGGCTACACCTTC
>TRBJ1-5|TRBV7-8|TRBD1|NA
CASSLGTGGDQPQHF
TGTGCCAGCAGCTTAGGGACAGGGGGCGATCAGCCCCAGCATTTT
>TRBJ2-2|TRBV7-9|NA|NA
CASVAGSNTGELFF
TGTGCCAGCGTAGCCGGGTCGAACACCGGGGAGCTGTTTTTT
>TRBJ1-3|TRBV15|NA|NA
CATSREPEGVGNTIYF
TGTGCCACCAGCAGGGAGCCCGAGGGGGTTGGAAACACCATATATTTT
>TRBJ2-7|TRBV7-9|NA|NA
CASSSPGLPYEQYF
TGTGCCAGCAGCTCACCGGGACTTCCCTACGAGCAGTACTTC